This is a list of T cell receptor beta chains from one sample in a study of T cell repertoires in cytomegalovirus infection. One entry per CDR3 protein, called by TCRdb with MiXCR from the reads. The data show 60,000 to 75,000 distinct CDR3 sequences, 4% seen once. The specimen sequenced was PBMCs. These receptors all stem from a human donor in good health (CMV status not recorded). Some clones in this sample may be carry-over from other donors' samples. The CDR3 runs from the conserved cysteine through the conserved F or W. Fields, in order: D gene, V gene, J gene, clone size, CDR3 protein, CDR3 DNA. The D gene is left open where the match is weak. Where a row states a size, it is once, few, many or the class of an expanded clone; other rows omit it.

d_call: TRBD1
v_call: TRBV7-3
j_call: TRBJ2-5
clone_size: many
cdr3_aa: CASSSGDRDQETQYF
cdr3_nt: TGTGCCAGCAGCTCCGGGGACAGGGACCAAGAGACCCAGTACTTC

d_call: -
v_call: TRBV19
j_call: TRBJ2-1
clone_size: many
cdr3_aa: CASSIYPGEYNEQFF
cdr3_nt: TGTGCCAGTAGTATATATCCGGGAGAGTACAATGAGCAGTTCTTC

d_call: TRBD2
v_call: TRBV7-2
j_call: TRBJ2-5
clone_size: medium-sized
cdr3_aa: CASSSLGGREETQYF
cdr3_nt: TGTGCCAGCAGCTCATTAGGCGGGAGGGAAGAGACCCAGTACTTC

d_call: -
v_call: TRBV5-6
j_call: TRBJ2-1
clone_size: many
cdr3_aa: CASSFWVLNSYNEQFF
cdr3_nt: TGTGCCAGCAGCTTTTGGGTCCTAAACTCCTACAATGAGCAGTTCTTC

d_call: -
v_call: TRBV7-2
j_call: TRBJ1-1
clone_size: many
cdr3_aa: CASSWGVTTEAFF
cdr3_nt: TGTGCCAGCAGCTGGGGGGTAACCACTGAAGCTTTCTTT

d_call: TRBD1
v_call: TRBV18
j_call: TRBJ2-3
clone_size: many
cdr3_aa: CASSPLGQPADTQYF
cdr3_nt: TGTGCCAGCTCACCCTTGGGACAGCCGGCAGATACGCAGTATTTT

d_call: -
v_call: TRBV7-2
j_call: TRBJ2-7
clone_size: many
cdr3_aa: CASSSSAEQYF
cdr3_nt: TGTGCCAGCAGCTCGTCGGCCGAGCAGTACTTC

d_call: -
v_call: TRBV12-3/TRBV12-4
j_call: TRBJ2-4
clone_size: many
cdr3_aa: CASSTDKNIQYF
cdr3_nt: TGTGCCAGCAGCACTGACAAAAACATTCAGTACTTC

d_call: -
v_call: TRBV12-3/TRBV12-4
j_call: TRBJ2-5
clone_size: many
cdr3_aa: CASSLRLGWETQYF
cdr3_nt: TGTGCCAGCAGCCTTCGTTTAGGTTGGGAGACCCAGTACTTC

d_call: TRBD2
v_call: TRBV19
j_call: TRBJ2-7
clone_size: many
cdr3_aa: CASSNHRGGEQYF
cdr3_nt: TGTGCCAGTAGTAATCACCGGGGGGGCGAGCAGTACTTC

d_call: -
v_call: TRBV29-1
j_call: TRBJ2-1
clone_size: many
cdr3_aa: CSALSDPTQFF
cdr3_nt: TGCAGCGCCCTGTCGGATCCCACGCAGTTCTTC

d_call: -
v_call: TRBV4-2
j_call: TRBJ1-4
clone_size: -
cdr3_aa: CASSQERVGEKLFF
cdr3_nt: TGTGCCAGCAGCCAAGAGAGGGTCGGGGAAAAACTGTTTTTT

d_call: -
v_call: TRBV5-4
j_call: TRBJ2-5
clone_size: many
cdr3_aa: CASSSRGTETQYF
cdr3_nt: TGTGCCAGCAGCTCCCGGGGGACAGAGACCCAGTACTTC

d_call: TRBD1
v_call: TRBV6-1
j_call: TRBJ2-5
clone_size: many
cdr3_aa: CASSKGQVWGETQYF
cdr3_nt: TGTGCCAGCAGCAAGGGACAGGTTTGGGGGGAGACCCAGTACTTC

d_call: TRBD2
v_call: TRBV6-2/TRBV6-3
j_call: TRBJ2-1
clone_size: few
cdr3_aa: CASSPRGGSYNEQFF
cdr3_nt: TGTGCCAGCAGTCCCCGCGGGGGGTCCTACAATGAGCAGTTCTTC

d_call: TRBD1
v_call: TRBV7-8
j_call: TRBJ1-5
clone_size: many
cdr3_aa: CASSLAGQSNQPQHF
cdr3_nt: TGTGCCAGCAGCTTAGCGGGACAGAGCAATCAGCCCCAGCATTTT

d_call: -
v_call: TRBV7-2
j_call: TRBJ2-1
clone_size: many
cdr3_aa: CASSLAGSIYNEQFF
cdr3_nt: TGTGCCAGCAGCTTAGCAGGGTCCATCTACAATGAGCAGTTCTTC

d_call: -
v_call: TRBV28
j_call: TRBJ1-2
clone_size: many
cdr3_aa: CASSLNSNYGYTF
cdr3_nt: TGTGCCAGCAGTTTAAACAGCAACTATGGCTACACCTTC

d_call: TRBD1
v_call: TRBV7-2
j_call: TRBJ1-5
clone_size: many
cdr3_aa: CASSLDRGRQPQHF
cdr3_nt: TGTGCCAGCAGCTTAGACAGGGGGCGTCAGCCCCAGCATTTT

d_call: -
v_call: TRBV7-2
j_call: TRBJ2-7
clone_size: many
cdr3_aa: CASSRRGGSYEQYF
cdr3_nt: TGTGCCAGCAGCCGACGGGGAGGCTCCTACGAGCAGTACTTC

d_call: TRBD1
v_call: TRBV7-2
j_call: TRBJ1-2
clone_size: many
cdr3_aa: CASSPRDRFPYGYTF
cdr3_nt: TGTGCCAGCAGTCCCCGGGACAGGTTCCCCTATGGCTACACCTTC

d_call: TRBD1
v_call: TRBV7-2
j_call: TRBJ1-4
clone_size: many
cdr3_aa: CASSPSRDRVNEKLFF
cdr3_nt: TGTGCCAGCAGCCCCAGCCGGGACAGGGTTAATGAAAAACTGTTTTTT

d_call: -
v_call: TRBV7-2
j_call: TRBJ2-7
clone_size: many
cdr3_aa: CASSLAWLYEQYF
cdr3_nt: TGTGCCAGCAGCTTAGCGTGGTTATACGAGCAGTACTTC

d_call: TRBD1
v_call: TRBV7-9
j_call: TRBJ2-3
clone_size: many
cdr3_aa: CASSLGTDTDTQYF
cdr3_nt: TGTGCCAGCAGCCTTGGGACAGATACAGATACGCAGTATTTT

d_call: TRBD2
v_call: TRBV7-3
j_call: TRBJ2-1
clone_size: many
cdr3_aa: CASSRGLAGDEQFF
cdr3_nt: TGTGCCAGCAGCCGAGGACTAGCGGGGGATGAGCAGTTCTTC

d_call: TRBD2
v_call: TRBV20-1
j_call: TRBJ2-7
clone_size: many
cdr3_aa: CSAGLAGGDYEQYF
cdr3_nt: TGCAGTGCTGGCCTAGCGGGAGGGGATTACGAGCAGTACTTC

d_call: -
v_call: TRBV28
j_call: TRBJ1-1
clone_size: many
cdr3_aa: CASKTGTVTEAFF
cdr3_nt: TGTGCCAGCAAAACCGGGACTGTGACTGAAGCTTTCTTT

d_call: -
v_call: TRBV7-2
j_call: TRBJ1-3
clone_size: few
cdr3_aa: CASSFGGHSGNTIYF
cdr3_nt: TGTGCCAGCAGCTTTGGGGGGCATTCTGGAAACACCATATATTTT

d_call: TRBD1
v_call: TRBV24-1
j_call: TRBJ1-1
clone_size: many
cdr3_aa: CATSETGDMNTEAFF
cdr3_nt: TGTGCCACCAGTGAAACAGGGGACATGAACACTGAAGCTTTCTTT

d_call: -
v_call: TRBV18
j_call: TRBJ1-1
clone_size: many
cdr3_aa: CASSPGQRGTEAFF
cdr3_nt: TGTGCCAGCTCACCAGGACAGCGGGGAACTGAAGCTTTCTTT

d_call: TRBD2
v_call: TRBV20-1
j_call: TRBJ2-7
clone_size: many
cdr3_aa: CSAEDGTTYEQYF
cdr3_nt: TGCAGTGCTGAAGACGGGACTACCTACGAGCAGTACTTC

d_call: -
v_call: TRBV24-1
j_call: TRBJ2-1
clone_size: -
cdr3_aa: CATSLARGRYNEQFF
cdr3_nt: TGTGCCACCAGTCTGGCCAGGGGGAGGTACAATGAGCAGTTCTTC

d_call: -
v_call: TRBV6-2/TRBV6-3
j_call: TRBJ1-1
clone_size: many
cdr3_aa: CASSQFGREGTEAFF
cdr3_nt: TGTGCCAGCAGTCAGTTCGGGCGAGAGGGAACTGAAGCTTTCTTT

d_call: -
v_call: TRBV7-9
j_call: TRBJ2-1
clone_size: many
cdr3_aa: CASSLTVEQFF
cdr3_nt: TGTGCCAGCAGCTTGACGGTCGAGCAGTTCTTC

d_call: TRBD2
v_call: TRBV7-2
j_call: TRBJ2-5
clone_size: many
cdr3_aa: CASSSTTGTSGSLGQYF
cdr3_nt: TGTGCCAGCAGCTCCACCACCGGGACTAGCGGCTCGTTGGGTCAGTACTTC

d_call: TRBD1
v_call: TRBV20-1
j_call: TRBJ1-5
clone_size: many
cdr3_aa: CSARDPTGARKTQHF
cdr3_nt: TGCAGTGCTAGAGACCCGACAGGGGCTCGTAAGACCCAGCATTTT

d_call: -
v_call: TRBV29-1
j_call: TRBJ1-1
clone_size: few
cdr3_aa: CSVVGRFSNTEAFF
cdr3_nt: TGCAGCGTTGTGGGGCGGTTTTCGAACACTGAAGCTTTCTTT

d_call: -
v_call: TRBV10-3
j_call: TRBJ1-1
clone_size: many
cdr3_aa: CAIRPDLNTEAFF
cdr3_nt: TGTGCCATCAGACCAGACTTGAACACTGAAGCTTTCTTT

d_call: -
v_call: TRBV7-2
j_call: TRBJ2-1
clone_size: many
cdr3_aa: CASSEHSGPYNEQFF
cdr3_nt: TGTGCCAGCAGTGAACATAGCGGCCCCTACAATGAGCAGTTCTTC

d_call: -
v_call: TRBV7-6
j_call: TRBJ2-3
clone_size: many
cdr3_aa: CASSLGTTSSTDTQYF
cdr3_nt: TGTGCCAGCAGCTTAGGGACAACATCTAGCACAGATACGCAGTATTTT

d_call: TRBD2
v_call: TRBV4-2
j_call: TRBJ2-7
clone_size: many
cdr3_aa: CASSHRSGGYEQYF
cdr3_nt: TGTGCCAGCAGCCATCGTAGCGGGGGCTACGAGCAGTACTTC

d_call: -
v_call: TRBV7-6
j_call: TRBJ2-7
clone_size: many
cdr3_aa: CASSYGWGYEQYF
cdr3_nt: TGTGCCAGCAGCTATGGTTGGGGCTACGAGCAGTACTTC

d_call: -
v_call: TRBV13
j_call: TRBJ2-7
clone_size: many
cdr3_aa: CASSLSRLGQDHYEQYF
cdr3_nt: TGTGCCAGCAGCTTATCCCGCTTAGGGCAGGACCACTACGAGCAGTACTTC

d_call: TRBD1
v_call: TRBV6-5
j_call: TRBJ2-7
clone_size: many
cdr3_aa: CASSKRTGGYEQYF
cdr3_nt: TGTGCCAGCAGTAAAAGGACAGGGGGCTACGAGCAGTACTTC

d_call: TRBD1
v_call: TRBV24-1
j_call: TRBJ1-5
clone_size: many
cdr3_aa: CATSAAGGENQPQHF
cdr3_nt: TGTGCCACCAGTGCCGCAGGGGGTGAAAATCAGCCCCAGCATTTT

d_call: TRBD2
v_call: TRBV27
j_call: TRBJ2-3
clone_size: many
cdr3_aa: CASSLRESDTQYF
cdr3_nt: TGTGCCAGCAGTTTGCGGGAGTCAGATACGCAGTATTTT

d_call: -
v_call: TRBV5-3
j_call: TRBJ1-1
clone_size: many
cdr3_aa: CASSSPVNTEAFF
cdr3_nt: TGTGCCAGCAGCTCGCCGGTGAACACTGAAGCTTTCTTT